The clone carrying this T cell receptor beta chain was seen ten or more times. The data derive from a study of T cells after yellow fever vaccination. Making TCR cDNA involved 5'RACE template switching, which added UMIs and a universal primer site. TCRdb independently ran MiXCR on the 5' RACE reads; one entry per CDR3 protein. The repertoire includes under 250,000 distinct CDR3 sequences, 3.2% of them detected once, and 3.2% sits in the top ten. V was shortened by 4 bases and J by 3 bases, with 16 bases between the two germline ends. The CDR3 spans 15 residues. The germline gives CDR1 SGHRS, CDR2 YFSETQ.

This TCR derives from a man in his late teens or twenties who received the YFV17D yellow fever vaccine. Specimen: CD4+ T cells sorted from PBMCs, collected 10 days after the yellow fever booster vaccination. The chain has TRBV5-1 and TRBJ1-2, with D maybe TRBD1 (5 bases). The CDR3 is CASSLEGQGYYGYTF. The DNA of the CDR3 is TGCGCCAGCAGCCTGGAGGGGCAGGGATACTATGGCTACACCTTC.